This T cell receptor (beta chain) is from a study of regulatory T cells in long-lasting Graves disease. Germline V gene data show CDR1 as SGHTA and CDR2 as FQGNSA. The CDR3 loop spans 13 amino acids. V was clipped by 5 bases and J by 10 bases, with 15 bases between them. Time point described: newly diagnosed GD, antithyroid drugs for less than 3 months. From PBMCs, RNA was extracted and then used to make the TCR library. Libraries of TCR beta came from iRepertoire HTBI primers plus Arm-PCR of CDR3 regions. MiXCR was run by TCRdb on the multiplex PCR reads, yielding one entry per CDR3 protein. The sample includes about 540,000 distinct CDR3 sequences, approximately 12% of them seen just once. In this sample, this clonotype turned up many times. In addition, the sample was reused for a study of T cells in Graves' hyperthyroidism and ophthalmopathy.

The chain is built from TRBV7-2 and TRBJ1-5; D is unresolved. This sample comprised peripheral blood mononuclear cells (PBMCs), obtained at new diagnosis, from a patient treated with antithyroid drugs. The clonotype was recovered from a man aged 25 to 40 with Graves disease. The CDR3 protein is CASSLRGTDPQHF. In DNA, the CDR3 is TGTGCCAGCAGCCTCCGGGGTACCGACCCCCAGCATTTT.